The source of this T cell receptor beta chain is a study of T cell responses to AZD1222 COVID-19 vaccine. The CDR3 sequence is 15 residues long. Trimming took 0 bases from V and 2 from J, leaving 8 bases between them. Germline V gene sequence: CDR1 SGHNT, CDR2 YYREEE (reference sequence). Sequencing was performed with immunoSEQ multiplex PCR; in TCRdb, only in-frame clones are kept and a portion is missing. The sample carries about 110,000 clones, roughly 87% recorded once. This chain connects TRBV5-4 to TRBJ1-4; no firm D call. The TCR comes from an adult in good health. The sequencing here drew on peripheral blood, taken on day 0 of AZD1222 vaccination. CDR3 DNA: TGTGCCAGCAGCTTGGGGAAGGCGACTAATGAAAAACTGTTTTTT. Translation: CASSLGKATNEKLFF.